A single sample is the source of the 21 T cell receptor beta chains below, sequenced in a study of T cells in women clearing cervical HPV infection. TCRdb's copy holds only in-frame clones and misses some; the assay was immunoSEQ multiplex PCR. Its table records approximately 41,000 clones. Sequencing input: blood buffy coat. The receptors derive from a woman between 18 and 70 years old with a cervical HPV16 infection that either progressed to CIN3+ or cleared (not recorded which).

Note on this clone: From the germline J gene comes the end of the CDR3, since the read stops 3 residues before it. The chain recombines TRBV19 with TRBJ2-1; perhaps TRBD1 as D (5 bases). V was cut by 7 bases and J by 0 bases, with 22 bases left in between. The CDR3 extends over 18 amino acids. Germline V gives CDR1 LNHDA, CDR2 SQIVND (reference sequence). CDR3 sequence: CASNKRGREAISYNEQFF. The sequenced part of the CDR3 DNA is TGTGCCAGTAATAAACGTGGCAGGGAAGCTATCTCCTACAATGAG.

On this clone: The sequenced fragment ends 3 residues before the CDR3 boundary, so the rest is inferred from the germline J gene. The chain uses TRBV5-3 and TRBJ1-5; the D gene is possibly TRBD1 (6 bases). TRBV5-3 is annotated as an ORF whose role is uncertain. This CDR3 has 15 residues. The ends were cut back, 2 bases at V and 3 bases at J, with 12 bases in the middle. The part of the CDR3 DNA that was read is TGTGCCAGAAGCTTTTCCGGACAGAACAATCAGCCC. Translated, it gives CARSFSGQNNQP. The whole CDR3 reads CARSFSGQNNQPQHF.

With regard to this clone: The read stops 3 residues short of the end of the CDR3; the missing end is completed from the germline J gene. The genes are TRBV5-1 and TRBJ2-1; perhaps TRBD2 as D (5 bases). Trimming shortened V by 1 base and J by 6 bases, and 17 bases separated the two germline ends. The germline V gene has CDR1 SGHRS and CDR2 YFSETQ. CDR3 size: 16 residues. The CDR3 protein is CASSLKFGAEVNEQFF. The sequenced CDR3 bases are TGCGCCAGCAGCTTGAAATTTGGAGCGGAGGTCAATGAG. Full variable domain (rest looked up from reference TRBV5-1 and TRBJ2-1): KAGVTQTPRYLIKTRGQQVTLSCSPISGHRSVSWYQQTPGQGLQFLFEYFSETQRNKGNFPGRFSGRQFSNSRSEMNVSTLELGDSALYLCASSLKFGAEVNEQFFGPGTRLTVL.

In the case of this clone: The read ends 3 residues before the CDR3 terminus; that terminus is restored from the germline J gene. The rearrangement joins TRBV2 to TRBJ1-1, with 7 positions matching TRBD1. V lost 3 bases and J lost 2; bases outside the gene matches: 6. Germline-derived CDR1 and CDR2 are SNHLY and FYNNEI. The CDR3 runs to 15 residues. CDR3 DNA, as far as it was read: TGTGCCAGCAGTGACTTGGGACAGACAAACACTGAA. It specifies CASSDLGQTNTE. In full, the CDR3 is CASSDLGQTNTEAFF. Drawing the rest from reference TRBV2 and TRBJ1-1, the complete variable domain is EPEVTQTPSHQVTQMGQEVILRCVPISNHLYFYWYRQILGQKVEFLVSFYNNEISEKSEIFDDQFSVERPDGSNFTLKIRSTKLEDSAMYFCASSDLGQTNTEAFFGQGTRLTVV.

About this clone itself: A junction end diverges from the germline sequence, so it may reflect a read error. From the germline J gene comes the end of the CDR3, since the read stops 3 residues before it. This sequence joins TRBV19 and TRBJ2-7, with TRBD1 as a possible D gene (6 bases). The germline V gene has CDR1 LNHDA and CDR2 SQIVND (reference sequence). This CDR3 spans 13 amino acids. CDR3 protein: CAGSPPDRYEQYF. CDR3 DNA, as far as it was read: TGTGCCGGTAGTCCACCCGACAGGTACGAG. The full variable domain, in which reference TRBV19 and TRBJ2-7 provide the parts outside the CDR3, is DGGITQSPKYLFRKEGQNVTLSCEQNLNHDAMYWYRQDPGQGLRLIYYSQIVNDFQKGDIAEGYSVSREKKESFPLTVTSAQKNPTAFYLCAGSPPDRYEQYFGPGTRLTVT.

In regard to this clone: The read ends 3 residues before the CDR3 terminus; that terminus is restored from the germline J gene. This chain uses TRBV18 with TRBJ1-5; TRBD1 matches at 10 bases. Germline V gene data show CDR1 as KGHSH and CDR2 as LQKENI. CDR3 length: 13 residues. V lost 5 bases and J lost 7; bases outside the gene matches: 2. The CDR3 spells CASSGTGDQPQHF. The covered CDR3 bases are TGTGCCAGCTCAGGGACAGGGGACCAGCCC.

About this clone: Coverage ceases 3 residues before the CDR3 finishes, and the germline J gene fills in the end. This sequence joins TRBV7-9 and TRBJ2-1; D perhaps matches TRBD2 (6 bases). CDR1 is SEHNR, CDR2 FQNEAQ, per germline (reference sequence). Trimming stripped 2 bases from V and 7 bases from J, with 12 bases between. The CDR3 is 14 amino acids. The CDR3 loop reads CASSLSGSGNEQFF. The part of the CDR3 DNA that was read is TGTGCCAGCAGCTTAAGCGGGTCGGGGAATGAG.

Note on this clone: The sequence runs out 3 residues before the end of the CDR3; the remainder is reconstructed from the germline J gene. This chain uses TRBV5-1 with TRBJ1-2; D may be TRBD1 (5 bases). The CDR3 sequence is 16 residues long. Germline values: CDR1 SGHRS, CDR2 YFSETQ. V was pared by 1 base and J by 4 bases, with 17 bases between. The CDR3: CASSLQSQGAPYGYTF. The CDR3 bases that were read are TGCGCCAGCAGCTTGCAGTCCCAGGGAGCACCCTATGGC. Full variable domain (missing parts from reference TRBV5-1 and TRBJ1-2): KAGVTQTPRYLIKTRGQQVTLSCSPISGHRSVSWYQQTPGQGLQFLFEYFSETQRNKGNFPGRFSGRQFSNSRSEMNVSTLELGDSALYLCASSLQSQGAPYGYTFGSGTRLTVV.

Concerning this clone itself: The CDR3 extends 3 residues past the end of the read, so its final part is completed from the germline J gene. The J gene is TRBJ1-5, the V gene TRBV5-8; 7 bases fit TRBD1. The CDR3 is 15 residues long. Germline trimming cut 4 bases from V and 3 bases from J; bases unmatched to any gene: 7. From germline, CDR1 is SGHTS and CDR2 YDEGEE. The CDR3 spells CASSALGQVNQPQHF. The sequenced part of the CDR3 DNA is TGTGCCAGCAGCGCGCTAGGACAGGTCAATCAGCCC.

In regard to this clone: The read terminates 3 residues ahead of where the CDR3 ends, so the germline J gene completes it. The V and J genes are TRBV5-4 and TRBJ1-2; tentatively, D is TRBD1 (6 bases). Per the germline V gene, CDR1 is SGHNT and CDR2 is YYREEE (reference sequence). The CDR3 sequence is 13 residues long. Incomplete CDR3 DNA: TGTGCCAGCAGCTCCTTTGGGGGCTCGGGC. This gives the protein CASSSFGGSG. The whole CDR3 reads CASSSFGGSGYTF.

Of note for this clone: The read comes to an end 3 residues before the CDR3 does, leaving the germline J gene to fill in the end. The V and J genes are TRBV20-1 and TRBJ2-1, with 7 bases that match TRBD2. Germline V gene data show CDR1 as DFQATT and CDR2 as SNEGSKA (reference sequence). Trimming removed 6 bases from V and 6 bases from J; junction bases left unmatched: 8. This CDR3 has 13 amino acids. This chain's CDR3 is CSADWGLTNEQFF. CDR3 DNA, as far as it was read: TGCAGTGCGGACTGGGGACTAACCAATGAG.

In the case of this clone: The read ends 3 residues shy of where the CDR3 ends; the end is completed using the germline J gene. This rearrangement joins TRBV20-1 to TRBJ1-2; the match to TRBD1 covers 9 bases. The CDR3 has 14 amino acids. Per germline, CDR1 DFQATT and CDR2 SNEGSKA (reference sequence). CDR3 region: CSARGQQGAGGYTF. The CDR3 DNA, read in part, is TGCAGTGCTAGAGGTCAACAGGGGGCGGGGGGC.

Comments on this clone: The CDR3 end lies 3 residues beyond the end of the read and is filled in from the germline J gene. The V gene is TRBV5-8, the J gene TRBJ2-1, with a weak D call TRBD1 (6 bases). There are 15 residues in the CDR3. V was clipped by 3 bases and J by 0 bases, with 10 bases between them. Germline CDR1 and CDR2: SGHTS and YDEGEE. The covered CDR3 bases are TGTGCCAGCAGCTCCAGGACAGACTCCTACAATGAG. Its protein is CASSSRTDSYNE. The whole CDR3 reads CASSSRTDSYNEQFF.

Note on this clone: The read gets to within 3 residues of the CDR3 end, and the germline J gene fills in the rest. The chain employs TRBV19 and TRBJ2-7; 8 positions match TRBD1. This CDR3 spans 13 amino acids. J was trimmed by 3 bases and V by 6 bases; bases with no gene match: 4. CDR1 and CDR2 (germline): LNHDA, SQIVND (reference sequence). Here the CDR3 reads CASSTTGGYEQYF. Incomplete CDR3 DNA: TGTGCCAGTAGCACAACAGGGGGCTACGAG.

About this clone itself: The CDR3 is cut off 3 residues early in the read; its end comes from the germline J gene. This sequence joins TRBV20-1 and TRBJ2-3; TRBD1 agrees at 11 bases. Germline values: CDR1 DFQATT, CDR2 SNEGSKA (reference sequence). There are 14 residues in the CDR3. V gave up 5 bases and J gave up 5 bases; unmatched junction bases: 6. The CDR3 loop reads CSAAPGQGEDTQYF. CDR3 bases read: TGCAGTGCTGCCCCGGGACAGGGGGAAGATACG.

With regard to this clone: The CDR3 end falls 3 residues outside the read, so it is completed with the germline J gene. The V and J genes are TRBV28 and TRBJ1-2; TRBD1 matches 10 bases. J lost 1 base, V lost 5 bases, and 7 bases had no gene match. Germline CDR1 MDHEN, CDR2 SYDVKM. The CDR3 covers 16 residues. The CDR3 region is CASSLPGTGDNYGYTF. The DNA read from the CDR3 is TGTGCCAGCAGTCTGCCCGGGACAGGGGATAACTATGGC.

Points on this clone: With the read ending 3 residues before the CDR3 end, the germline J gene is used to fill in that end. The chain joins TRBV20-1 to TRBJ2-1; D remains unclear. The CDR3 sequence is 15 residues long. Germline V gene lookup returns CDR1 DFQATT and CDR2 SNEGSKA (reference sequence). Trimming took 0 bases from V and 6 from J, leaving 15 bases between them. This CDR3 is CSARDRTTKLNEQFF. The DNA read from the CDR3 is TGCAGTGCTAGAGATCGCACTACCAAACTCAATGAG.

About this clone itself: The missing CDR3 end, 3 residues past where the read stops, is filled in from the germline J gene. The chain couples TRBV19 to TRBJ2-2; 8 nucleotides align to TRBD1. Per the germline V gene, CDR1 is LNHDA and CDR2 is SQIVND (reference sequence). V shed 3 bases, J shed 3 bases, and the junction held 9 bases outside the gene matches. This CDR3 is 17 amino acids long. CDR3 DNA (partial): TGTGCCAGTAGTATGCGGTCAGGGGGCTTGGACACCGGGGAG. This encodes CASSMRSGGLDTGE. The complete CDR3 protein is CASSMRSGGLDTGELFF.

A note on this clone: Coverage ceases 3 residues before the CDR3 finishes, and the germline J gene fills in the end. This chain uses TRBV5-6 with TRBJ1-4; 7 bases map to TRBD1. This CDR3 is 14 amino acids long. With 4 bases clipped from V and 8 bases from J, the junction kept 8 bases outside the gene matches. Germline V gene sequence: CDR1 SGHDT, CDR2 YYEEEE. The CDR3 bases that were read are TGTGCCAGCAGCGTACAGGGGTATGACGAAAAA. Its translation is CASSVQGYDEK. The full CDR3 protein is CASSVQGYDEKLFF.

On this clone: The read comes to an end 3 residues before the CDR3 does, leaving the germline J gene to fill in the end. The V and J genes are TRBV5-1 and TRBJ1-1; 11 bases agree with TRBD1. Per the germline V gene, CDR1 is SGHRS and CDR2 is YFSETQ. Losses at the gene ends were 4 bases for V and 1 base for J; bases not matched to a gene: 6. The CDR3 runs 16 residues. The CDR3 reads CASSQGTGGSNTEAFF. CDR3 DNA (partial): TGCGCCAGCAGCCAAGGGACAGGGGGTTCGAACACTGAA.

Points on this clone: The CDR3 end falls 3 residues outside the read, so it is completed with the germline J gene. The chain employs TRBV20-1 and TRBJ2-5, with TRBD1 matching 7 bases. The germline gives CDR1 DFQATT, CDR2 SNEGSKA (reference sequence). V was pared by 1 base and J by 4 bases, with 6 bases of the junction left unmatched. This CDR3 contains 14 residues. The DNA read from the CDR3 is TGCAGTGCTAGAGCCCCCAGGGACAGAGAGACC. As protein: CSARAPRDRET. The CDR3 as a whole reads CSARAPRDRETQYF.